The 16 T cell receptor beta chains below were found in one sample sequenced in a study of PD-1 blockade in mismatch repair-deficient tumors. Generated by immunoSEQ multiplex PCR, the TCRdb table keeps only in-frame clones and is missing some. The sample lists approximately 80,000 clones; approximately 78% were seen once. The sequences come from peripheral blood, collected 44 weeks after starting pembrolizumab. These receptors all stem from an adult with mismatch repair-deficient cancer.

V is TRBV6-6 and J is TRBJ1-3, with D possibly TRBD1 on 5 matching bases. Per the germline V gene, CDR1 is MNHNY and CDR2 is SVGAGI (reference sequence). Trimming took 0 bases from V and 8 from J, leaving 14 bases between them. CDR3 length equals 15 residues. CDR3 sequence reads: CASSYSGRRGDTIYF. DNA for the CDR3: TGTGCCAGCAGTTACTCGGGTCGTAGGGGAGACACCATATATTTT.

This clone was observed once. The chain's CDR3 is CASTRGRSMNTEAFF. CDR3 DNA: TGTGCCAGTACGAGGGGCAGGTCCATGAACACTGAAGCTTTCTTT. The chain has TRBV11-2 and TRBJ1-1, with D possibly matching TRBD1 (5 bases). The CDR3 has 15 amino acids. Germline CDR1 is SGHAT and CDR2 is FQNNGV. V lost 9 bases and J 0 bases, leaving 17 bases between the germline ends.

The chain's CDR3 is CASTLTSGLTKNIQYF. DNA of the CDR3: TGTGCCAGCACCTTGACTAGCGGGCTAACCAAAAACATTCAGTACTTC. The rearrangement joins TRBV2 to TRBJ2-4; TRBD2 aligns across 10 bases. Unmatched junction bases numbered 8, after V lost 7 bases and J lost 2 bases. Germline loops: CDR1 SNHLY, CDR2 FYNNEI. The CDR3 extends over 16 amino acids.

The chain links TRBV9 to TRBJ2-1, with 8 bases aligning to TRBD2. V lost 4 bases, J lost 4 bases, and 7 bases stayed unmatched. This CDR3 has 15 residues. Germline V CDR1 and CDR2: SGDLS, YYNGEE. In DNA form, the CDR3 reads TGTGCCAGCAGCTCCAGCGGGAGAGGGTACAATGAGCAGTTCTTC. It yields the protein CASSSSGRGYNEQFF.

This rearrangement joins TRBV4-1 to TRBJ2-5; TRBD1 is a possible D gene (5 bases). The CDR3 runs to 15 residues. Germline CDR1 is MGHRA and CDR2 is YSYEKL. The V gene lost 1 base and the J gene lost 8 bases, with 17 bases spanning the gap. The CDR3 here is CASSQGQLDPDTQYF. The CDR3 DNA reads TGCGCCAGCAGCCAAGGACAGCTTGATCCGGATACCCAGTACTTC.

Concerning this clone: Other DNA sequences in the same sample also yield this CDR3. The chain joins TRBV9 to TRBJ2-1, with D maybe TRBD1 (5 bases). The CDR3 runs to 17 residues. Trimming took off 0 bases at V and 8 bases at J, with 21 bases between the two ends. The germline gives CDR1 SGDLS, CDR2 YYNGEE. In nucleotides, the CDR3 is TGTGCCAGCAGCGTAGGAACAGGCGCTATGAAGGGCGATGAGCAGTTCTTC. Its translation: CASSVGTGAMKGDEQFF.

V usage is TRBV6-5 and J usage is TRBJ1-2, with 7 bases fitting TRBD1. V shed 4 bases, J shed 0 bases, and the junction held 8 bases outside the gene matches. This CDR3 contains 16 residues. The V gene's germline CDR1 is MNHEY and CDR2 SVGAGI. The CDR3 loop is CASSWRTGQANYGYTF. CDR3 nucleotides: TGTGCCAGCAGTTGGCGGACAGGCCAAGCTAACTATGGCTACACCTTC.

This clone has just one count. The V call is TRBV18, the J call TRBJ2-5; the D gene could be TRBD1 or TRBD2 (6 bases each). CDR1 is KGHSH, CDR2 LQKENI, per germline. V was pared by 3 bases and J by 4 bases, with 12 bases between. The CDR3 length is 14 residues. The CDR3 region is CASSPQTGAETQYF. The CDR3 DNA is TGTGCCAGCTCACCCCAAACGGGGGCAGAGACCCAGTACTTC.

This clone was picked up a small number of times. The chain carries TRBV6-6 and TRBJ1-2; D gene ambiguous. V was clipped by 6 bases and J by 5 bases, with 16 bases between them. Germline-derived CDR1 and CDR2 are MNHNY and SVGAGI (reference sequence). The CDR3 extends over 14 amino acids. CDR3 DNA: TGTGCCAGCAGACGGGCGTCCCGACATTATGGCTACACCTTC. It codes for CASRRASRHYGYTF.

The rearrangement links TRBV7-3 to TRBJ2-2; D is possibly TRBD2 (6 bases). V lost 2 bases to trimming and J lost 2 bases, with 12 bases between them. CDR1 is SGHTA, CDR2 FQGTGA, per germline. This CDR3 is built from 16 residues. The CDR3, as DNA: TGTGCCAGCAGCTTAGGTCCTAGCGTTAACACCGGGGAGCTGTTTTTT. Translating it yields CASSLGPSVNTGELFF.

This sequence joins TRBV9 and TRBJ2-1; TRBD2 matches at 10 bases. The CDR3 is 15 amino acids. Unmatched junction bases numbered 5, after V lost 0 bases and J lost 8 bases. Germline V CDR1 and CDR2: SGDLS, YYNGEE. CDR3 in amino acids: CASSVATSGIYEQFF. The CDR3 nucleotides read TGTGCCAGCAGCGTAGCTACTAGCGGGATTTATGAGCAGTTCTTC.

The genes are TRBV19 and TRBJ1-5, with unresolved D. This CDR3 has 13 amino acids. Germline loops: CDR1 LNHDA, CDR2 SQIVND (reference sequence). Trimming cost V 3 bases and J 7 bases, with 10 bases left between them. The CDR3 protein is CASSISPRQPQHF. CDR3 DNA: TGTGCCAGTAGTATCTCCCCTCGCCAGCCCCAGCATTTT.

The CDR3 sequence is CASSLGDSYEQYF. CDR3 nucleotide sequence: TGTGCCAGCAGCCTAGGGGACTCCTACGAGCAGTACTTC. This chain links TRBV7-9 with TRBJ2-7; D is possibly TRBD1 (5 bases). In germline, CDR1 is SEHNR, CDR2 FQNEAQ (reference sequence). V shed 5 bases and J shed 0 bases, with 8 bases lying between them. The CDR3 totals 13 residues.

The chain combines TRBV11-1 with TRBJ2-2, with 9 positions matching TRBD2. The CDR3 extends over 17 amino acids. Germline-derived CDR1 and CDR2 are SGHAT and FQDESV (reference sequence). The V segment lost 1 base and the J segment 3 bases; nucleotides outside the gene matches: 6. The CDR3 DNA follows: TGTGCCAGCAGCTTAGTTGCGGGAGGGGTCCACACCGGGGAGCTGTTTTTT. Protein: CASSLVAGGVHTGELFF.

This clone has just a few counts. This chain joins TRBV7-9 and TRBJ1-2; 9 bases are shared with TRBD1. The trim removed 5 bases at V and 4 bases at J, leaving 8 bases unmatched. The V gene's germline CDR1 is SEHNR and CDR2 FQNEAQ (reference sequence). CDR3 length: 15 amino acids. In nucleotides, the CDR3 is TGTGCCAGCAGCAAAACAGGGGGCGTCTTCTATGGCTACACCTTC. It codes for CASSKTGGVFYGYTF.

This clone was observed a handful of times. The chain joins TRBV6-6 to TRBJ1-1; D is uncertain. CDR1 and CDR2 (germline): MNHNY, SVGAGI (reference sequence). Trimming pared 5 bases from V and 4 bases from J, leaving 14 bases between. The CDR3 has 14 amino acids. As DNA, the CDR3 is TGTGCCAGCAGTACCGGGAAGGGAGGCACTGAAGCTTTCTTT. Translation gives CASSTGKGGTEAFF.